The clone carrying this T cell receptor (beta chain) is categorized as medium-sized. Trimming removed 0 bases from V and 7 bases from J; junction bases left unmatched: 3. The germline CDR1 and CDR2 sequences are DFQATT and SNEGSKA (reference sequence). CDR3 length: 14 amino acids. One entry per CDR3 protein results from TCRdb running MiXCR on the 5' RACE reads. The sample holds about half a million distinct CDR3 sequences, 15% to 20% seen once. The data derive from a study of T-cell memory formation after mild COVID-19. The chain carries TRBV20-1 and TRBJ2-1, with TRBD2 matching over 10 bases. The clonotype originates from an adult woman who had mild COVID-19 (a few samples of this study predate the infection). Cell type and time point are not known. Material for sequencing was PBMCs or a T cell subset sorted from them (not recorded which). The CDR3 nucleotides are TGCAGTGCTAGAGAAAGCGGGAGGGGAAATGAGCAGTTCTTC. Amino acid sequence: CSARESGRGNEQFF.